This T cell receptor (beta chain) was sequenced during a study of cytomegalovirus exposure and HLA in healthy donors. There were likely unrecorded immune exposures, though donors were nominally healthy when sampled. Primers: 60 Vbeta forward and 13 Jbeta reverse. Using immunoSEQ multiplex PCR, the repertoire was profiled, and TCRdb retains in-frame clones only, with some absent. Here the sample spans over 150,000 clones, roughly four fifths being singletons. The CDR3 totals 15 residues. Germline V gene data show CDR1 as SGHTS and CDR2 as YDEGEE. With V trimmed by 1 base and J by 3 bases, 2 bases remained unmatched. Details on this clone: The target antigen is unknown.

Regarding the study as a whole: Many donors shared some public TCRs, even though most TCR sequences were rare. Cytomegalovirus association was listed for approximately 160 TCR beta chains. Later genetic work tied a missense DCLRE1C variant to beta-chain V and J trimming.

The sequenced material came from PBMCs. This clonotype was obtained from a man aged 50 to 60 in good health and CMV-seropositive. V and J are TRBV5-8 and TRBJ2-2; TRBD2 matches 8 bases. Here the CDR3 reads CASSLPGGYTGELFF. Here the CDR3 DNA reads TGTGCCAGCAGCTTGCCGGGGGGGTACACCGGGGAGCTGTTTTTT.